This entry describes one TCR beta chain. Its antigen is unidentified. Trimming removed 0 bases from V and 2 bases from J, with 6 bases in between. Germline V gene lookup returns CDR1 SGDLS and CDR2 YYNGEE. This CDR3 comprises 14 residues. The data are from a study of memory CD4+ T cells and cytomegalovirus serostatus. Study-level results: The CMV-associated TCR signature appears largely within the CD4+ memory repertoire. About 40% of the roughly 160 known CMV-associated TCRbeta sequences appeared in CD4+ memory.

The sort gate was single viable CD3+CD4+CD8-CD45RO+ cells for memory CD4+ T cells. Positive selection with CD4 microbeads enriched total CD4+ T cells. Original handling: Out-of-frame sequences were removed, leaving 2 million or so distinct TCRbeta sequences. The table came from immunoSEQ multiplex PCR; TCRdb's copy has only in-frame clones and leaves some out. The V and J calls and clone size come from that table; D and trimming were worked out from the DNA. Found here are roughly 42,000 clones, just under 80% of them singletons; the top ten hold over 0.45%. The chain employs TRBV9 and TRBJ1-3, with D unresolved. This clonotype was obtained from an adult in good health and CMV-seronegative. The sequencing input was memory CD4+ T cells from blood. CDR3 nucleotide sequence: TGTGCCAGCAGCGTAGCCACTACTGGAAACACCATATATTTT. It yields the protein CASSVATTGNTIYF.